The T cell receptor beta chain described here comes from a study of cytomegalovirus exposure and HLA in healthy donors. The protocol was immunoSEQ multiplex PCR, while the TCRdb copy is restricted to in-frame clones and leaves out a portion. Altogether some 170,000 clones are present, just under 90% being singletons, with the ten largest covering approximately 1.5%. Germline CDR1 and CDR2: SGDLS and YYNGEE. The CDR3 runs 16 residues. After removal of 2 bases from V and 2 bases from J, the junction contained 6 bases not matched to a gene. This rearrangement joins TRBV9 to TRBJ2-5; 10 bases map to TRBD2. Sequencing was performed on PBMCs. The source of this sequence is a woman aged 30 to 39 in good health and CMV-seronegative. The CDR3 loop is CASSVDSGGQQETQYF. The DNA for the CDR3 is TGTGCCAGCAGCGTGGATAGCGGGGGGCAACAAGAGACCCAGTACTTC.